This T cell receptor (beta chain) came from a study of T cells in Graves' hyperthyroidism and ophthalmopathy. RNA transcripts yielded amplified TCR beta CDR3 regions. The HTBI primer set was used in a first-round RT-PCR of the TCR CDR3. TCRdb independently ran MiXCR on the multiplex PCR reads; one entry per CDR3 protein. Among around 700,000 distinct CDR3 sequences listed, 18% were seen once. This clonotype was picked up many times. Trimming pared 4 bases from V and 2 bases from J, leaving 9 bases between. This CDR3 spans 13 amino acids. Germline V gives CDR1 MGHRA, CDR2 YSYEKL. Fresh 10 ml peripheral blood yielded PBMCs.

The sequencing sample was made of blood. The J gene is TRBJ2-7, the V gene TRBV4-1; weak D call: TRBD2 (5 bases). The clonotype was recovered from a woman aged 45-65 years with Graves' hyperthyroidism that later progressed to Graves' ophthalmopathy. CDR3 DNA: TGCGCCAGCAGCCTGGAGGTCCCCTACGAGCAGTACTTC. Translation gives CASSLEVPYEQYF.